Following are 18 T cell receptor beta chains from one sample sequenced in a study of blood T cell repertoires in COVID-19. Assay used: immunoSEQ multiplex PCR; TCRdb lists only in-frame clones, some missing. The data contain roughly 140,000 clones, roughly four fifths of them singletons. The specimen was peripheral blood. The receptors come from an elderly woman with acute or convalescent COVID-19.

The chain recombines TRBV5-8 with TRBJ2-1; 8 bases are shared with TRBD2. Trimming cost V 0 bases and J 6 bases; bases outside gene matches: 5. The CDR3 loop spans 15 amino acids. The germline CDR1 and CDR2 sequences are SGHTS and YDEGEE. The chain's CDR3 is CASSLGTSRFNEQFF. The CDR3 DNA reads TGTGCCAGCAGCTTGGGGACTAGCCGGTTCAATGAGCAGTTCTTC.

The chain joins TRBV2 to TRBJ2-5, with 7 bases identical to TRBD2. The germline V gene has CDR1 SNHLY and CDR2 FYNNEI. The CDR3 covers 16 residues. V was pared by 4 bases and J by 0 bases, with 8 bases of the junction left unmatched. CDR3 coding DNA: TGTGCCAGCAGTGTGAGAGGACTAGGGTACCAAGAGACCCAGTACTTC. It specifies CASSVRGLGYQETQYF.

The chain combines TRBV5-1 with TRBJ1-1; a possible D gene is TRBD1 (6 bases). V was pared by 0 bases and J by 3 bases, with 15 bases between. CDR1 SGHRS and CDR2 YFSETQ come from the germline V gene. The CDR3 sequence is 16 residues long. The CDR3 reads CASSLGGGAGDTEAFF. The CDR3 coding sequence is TGCGCCAGCAGCTTGGGTGGGGGCGCGGGCGACACTGAAGCTTTCTTT.

The chain recombines TRBV16 with TRBJ2-1, with 11 bases fitting TRBD1. The CDR3 runs to 15 residues. Germline V gives CDR1 KGHSY, CDR2 FQNENV. V shed 3 bases, J shed 6 bases, and the junction held 4 bases outside the gene matches. The CDR3 loop reads CASSQQGTGGNEQFF. The CDR3, as DNA: TGTGCCAGCAGCCAGCAGGGGACAGGGGGCAATGAGCAGTTCTTC.

The rearrangement uses TRBV28 and TRBJ1-1; D is undetermined. Germline V gene sequence: CDR1 MDHEN, CDR2 SYDVKM. Trimming cost V 3 bases and J 8 bases, with 10 bases left between them. The CDR3 loop spans 12 amino acids. The CDR3 reads CASSFYTGEAFF. The CDR3 DNA reads TGTGCCAGCAGTTTTTATACGGGAGAAGCTTTCTTT.

This sequence joins TRBV28 and TRBJ2-5; 10 bases agree with TRBD2. The CDR3 has 13 amino acids. After removal of 8 bases from V and 3 bases from J, the junction contained 3 bases not matched to a gene. The germline CDR1 and CDR2 sequences are MDHEN and SYDVKM. The CDR3 coding sequence is TGTGCCAGCCGCACTAGCGGGGAAGAGACCCAGTACTTC. Translation: CASRTSGEETQYF.

The rearrangement uses TRBV4-1 and TRBJ2-7; D is unresolved. This CDR3 contains 14 residues. V shed 1 base and J shed 4 bases, with 11 bases lying between them. Looked up from germline, CDR1 is MGHRA and CDR2 is YSYEKL. CDR3 sequence: CASSQVSQSYEQYF. CDR3 DNA sequence: TGCGCCAGCAGCCAAGTTTCCCAGTCTTACGAGCAGTACTTC.

The gene calls are TRBV11-2 and TRBJ2-7, with 11 bases identical to TRBD1. After removal of 5 bases from V and 6 bases from J, the junction contained 3 bases not matched to a gene. The CDR3 is made up of 13 amino acids. Germline CDR1 and CDR2: SGHAT and FQNNGV. The CDR3, as DNA: TGTGCCAGCAGCCCGGGGACAGGGGGCGAGCAGTACTTC. It specifies CASSPGTGGEQYF.

This chain joins TRBV5-6 and TRBJ1-2; weak D call: TRBD1 (6 bases). This CDR3 comprises 15 residues. Germline CDR1 reads SGHDT; CDR2 reads YYEEEE. The V end was cut by 2 bases, the J end by 5 bases, with 16 bases between. The CDR3 loop reads CASSLRGRGRYGYTF. The CDR3 DNA follows: TGTGCCAGCAGCTTACGTGGCAGGGGCAGGTATGGCTACACCTTC.

The CDR3 bases are TGCGCCAGCGGTAGCGGGAGGGCCAGCACAGATACGCAGTATTTT. Translation: CASGSGRASTDTQYF. This sequence joins TRBV5-1 and TRBJ2-3, with 11 nucleotides matching TRBD2. This CDR3 is 15 amino acids long. CDR1 and CDR2 from the germline V gene are SGHRS and YFSETQ. V lost 7 bases, J lost 0 bases, and 4 bases stayed unmatched.

The chain joins TRBV12-3 or TRBV12-4 to TRBJ1-1; 7 bases align to TRBD1. The junction had 4 bases not matched to a gene; V was cut back by 5 bases and J by 7 bases. This CDR3 contains 12 residues. CDR3 loop: CASSRGTVEAFF. The DNA of the CDR3 is TGTGCCAGCAGTCGCGGGACAGTTGAAGCTTTCTTT.

This rearrangement joins TRBV12-1 to TRBJ1-6. TRBV12-1 is a pseudogene. The CDR3 runs 16 residues. The CDR3 bases are TGTGCCAGCAGCCCACCCGGGGGGGACAGAAAATCACCCCTCCACTTT. Amino acids: CASSPPGGDRKSPLHF.

This chain connects TRBV19 to TRBJ2-1; D may be TRBD2 (7 bases). The germline V and J ends were trimmed by 5 bases and 5 bases, with 16 bases remaining between them. CDR1 is LNHDA and CDR2 is SQIVND in the germline V gene (reference sequence). The CDR3 runs to 15 residues. CDR3 DNA: TGTGCCAGTAGTTCTATGAGGGGGGGCAACAATGAGCAGTTCTTC. Protein product: CASSSMRGGNNEQFF.

This clone was counted only a few times. The chain recombines TRBV6-1 with TRBJ2-4; TRBD2 aligns across 11 bases. Germline CDR1 and CDR2: MNHNS and SASEGT. The CDR3 consists of 16 residues. The V and J ends lost 2 bases and 6 bases, in that order; junction bases with no gene match: 6. CDR3 coding DNA: TGTGCCAGCAGTGAACGCCGCCTAGCGGGGGGAAACATTCAGTACTTC. The encoded protein is CASSERRLAGGNIQYF.

The V and J genes are TRBV5-1 and TRBJ2-1, with 11 bases aligning to TRBD2. The germline V gene has CDR1 SGHRS and CDR2 YFSETQ. This CDR3 has 15 residues. V shed 0 bases and J 7 bases; nucleotides not matched to a gene: 3. The CDR3: CASSLGLAGLNEQFF. In DNA form, the CDR3 reads TGCGCCAGCAGCTTGGGACTAGCGGGATTGAATGAGCAGTTCTTC.

Only one count was recorded for this clone. CDR3 sequence reads: CASSHGQGDYEQYF. The CDR3 DNA reads as TGTGCCAGCAGCCACGGACAGGGAGACTACGAGCAGTACTTC. The rearrangement joins TRBV2 to TRBJ2-7; 8 bases fit TRBD1. V lost 6 bases to trimming and J lost 3 bases; unmatched junction nucleotides: 7. The CDR3 is made up of 14 amino acids. The germline V gene has CDR1 SNHLY and CDR2 FYNNEI. Looking up the rest from reference TRBV2 and TRBJ2-7 gives the full variable domain: EPEVTQTPSHQVTQMGQEVILRCVPISNHLYFYWYRQILGQKVEFLVSFYNNEISEKSEIFDDQFSVERPDGSNFTLKIRSTKLEDSAMYFCASSHGQGDYEQYFGPGTRLTVT.

The chain couples TRBV27 to TRBJ1-1, with D possibly TRBD1 on 5 matching bases. This CDR3 is built from 12 residues. Germline loops: CDR1 MNHEY, CDR2 SMNVEV (reference sequence). The germline V and J ends were trimmed by 5 bases and 5 bases, with 9 bases remaining between them. The CDR3 DNA follows: TGTGCCAGCAGTCAGGGAGGGACTGAAGCTTTCTTT. Translating it yields CASSQGGTEAFF.

V gene TRBV11-2 combines with J gene TRBJ2-7; D not certain. The length of the CDR3 is 12 residues. V lost 0 bases and J lost 4, with 4 bases in between. CDR1 and CDR2 (germline): SGHAT, FQNNGV. CDR3 sequence: CASSLDEYEQYF. In nucleotides, the CDR3 is TGTGCCAGCAGCTTAGATGAGTACGAGCAGTACTTC.